This T cell receptor (beta chain) is drawn from a study of blood T cell repertoires in COVID-19. Turning to the study itself: From the United States, Italy and Spain came samples of acute and convalescent COVID-19. From T cells, B-cell-depleted T cells, or PBMCs came the material, which was cDNA or gDNA.

Points on this clone: This sample includes further DNA sequences coding for the same CDR3.

In the source study's methods: Amplification with reference gene primers provided the estimates of nucleated cell counts. TCRdb's copy holds only in-frame clones and misses some; the assay was immunoSEQ multiplex PCR. V and J calls plus clone size are reproduced from that table; the DNA served to infer D and trimming. Among about 46,000 clones listed, approximately 90% were seen once. The V segment lost 3 bases and the J segment 6 bases; nucleotides outside the gene matches: 8. This CDR3 has 14 residues. The germline gives CDR1 LGHDT, CDR2 YNNKEL (reference sequence). This sequence originates from a man aged 45-65 years with active COVID-19. The V gene is TRBV3-1 (or the pseudogene TRBV3-2), the J gene TRBJ2-7; 7 bases match TRBD1. Sequenced input: peripheral blood. CDR3: CASSHRQGKGEQYF. The CDR3 region has the DNA TGTGCCAGCAGCCACAGACAGGGTAAGGGCGAGCAGTACTTC.